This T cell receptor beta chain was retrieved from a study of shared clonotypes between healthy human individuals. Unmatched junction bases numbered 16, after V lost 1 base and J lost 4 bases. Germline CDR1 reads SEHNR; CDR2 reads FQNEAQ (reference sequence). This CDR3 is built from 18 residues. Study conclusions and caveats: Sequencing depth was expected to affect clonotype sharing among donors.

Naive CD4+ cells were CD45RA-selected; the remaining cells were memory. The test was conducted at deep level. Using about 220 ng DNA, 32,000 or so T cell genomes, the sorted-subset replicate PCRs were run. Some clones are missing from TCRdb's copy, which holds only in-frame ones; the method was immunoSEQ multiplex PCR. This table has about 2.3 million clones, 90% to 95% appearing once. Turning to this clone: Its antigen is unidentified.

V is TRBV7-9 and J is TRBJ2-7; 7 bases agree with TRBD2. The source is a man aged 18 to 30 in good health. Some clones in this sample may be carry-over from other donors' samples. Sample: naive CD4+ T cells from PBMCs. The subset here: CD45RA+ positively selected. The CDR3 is CASSLGLLASRKGYEQYF. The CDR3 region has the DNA TGTGCCAGCAGCTTAGGGCTACTAGCGTCCCGGAAAGGGTACGAGCAGTACTTC.